This T cell receptor beta chain was sequenced in a study of beta chain features in type 1 diabetes. Study-wide context: Examination of sorted cells across all samples involved around 100,000,000 cells. Whole-study results and caveats: Among patients, naive, central memory and Treg TCRB repertoires appeared more similar than among healthy donors. The study left unresolved whether HLA type influences TCRB rearrangement.

V was cut by 1 base and J by 0 bases, with 6 bases left in between. Per germline, CDR1 LGHNA and CDR2 YSLEER. The CDR3 runs 14 residues. Of the isolated RNA, all was reverse transcribed, and so the sequenced material was expressed TCRB transcripts. Some clones are missing from TCRdb's copy, which holds only in-frame ones; the method was immunoSEQ multiplex PCR. The sample has 600,000 to 650,000 clones, around 15% seen once; the top ten hold approximately 0.093%. For this clone: What it binds is unknown.

The receptor's source is a man between 18 and 29 years old in good health. The sequenced sample consisted of naive CD4+ T cells from blood. The J gene is TRBJ2-5, the V gene TRBV4-3; D remains ambiguous. In DNA form, the CDR3 reads TGCGCCAGCAGCCAAGTCCCAAACCAAGAGACCCAGTACTTC. Residues: CASSQVPNQETQYF.